These T cell receptor beta chains were read from a single sample in a study of T cells after yellow fever vaccination. TCRdb re-called the 5' RACE reads through MiXCR, storing one row per CDR3 protein. The table has 500,000 to 650,000 distinct CDR3 sequences, 17% seen once. This sample comprised PBMCs, obtained 5 days after the first yellow fever vaccination. These receptors came from a man younger than 35 who received the YFV17D yellow fever vaccine. Both conserved end residues are trimmed from each CDR3. Clone size appears in some rows only: once, few, many, or a class for an expanded clone.

clone size	V gene	J gene	CDR3 protein
few	TRBV27	TRBJ2-3	ASTPSRSRY
few	TRBV6-5	TRBJ2-1	ASSYSNGGGEQF
few	TRBV6-1	TRBJ2-7	ASSEMHPYEQY
few	TRBV12-3/TRBV12-4	TRBJ1-2	ASSRDRGYYGYT
.	TRBV29-1	TRBJ2-3	SAYGTSWGTDTQY
few	TRBV12-3/TRBV12-4	TRBJ1-1	ASRREGNTEAF
.	TRBV2	TRBJ1-5	ASSYLTGGTTQPQH
once	TRBV24-1	TRBJ2-5	ARKQGGETQY
few	TRBV5-1	TRBJ2-3	ASSLDGGLAGQDTQY
few	TRBV3-1	TRBJ2-1	ASSQTSGGHNEQF
few	TRBV6-2/TRBV6-3	TRBJ1-5	ASSYGPNLQQPQH
few	TRBV4-3	TRBJ2-7	ASSQDLGGGLYEQY
once	TRBV6-2/TRBV6-3	TRBJ2-2	ASSYQGHTGELF
few	TRBV4-3	TRBJ2-5	ASSQDSRNIQY
.	TRBV12-3/TRBV12-4	TRBJ2-5	ASSNGLLEWGQETQY
few	TRBV4-2	TRBJ2-3	ASSQDRGTSTDTQY
few	TRBV7-2	TRBJ2-5	ASSASETQY